A selection of T cell receptor beta chains follows, all from one sample in a study of cytomegalovirus exposure and HLA in healthy donors. The table came from immunoSEQ multiplex PCR; TCRdb's copy has only in-frame clones and leaves some out. The table shows about 190,000 clones, with almost 80% occurring only once. Sequences were obtained from PBMCs. The receptors here all came from a woman younger than 30 in good health and CMV-seronegative. Both conserved end residues are part of each CDR3. A D gene is named only where the DNA matches it firmly. Clone size appears in some rows only: once, few, many, or a class for an expanded clone.

cdr3_aa | cdr3_nt | v_call | d_call | clone_size | j_call
CASSVAGGLSTDTQYF | TGTGCCAGCAGCGTAGCCGGCGGACTTAGCACAGATACGCAGTATTTT | TRBV9 | . | . | TRBJ2-3
CASSFPGVDSYEQYF | TGCGCCAGCAGCTTCCCCGGGGTAGACTCCTACGAGCAGTACTTC | TRBV5-1 | . | . | TRBJ2-7
CANSGRGAREQYF | TGTGCCAATTCCGGGCGGGGGGCGCGCGAGCAGTACTTC | TRBV28 | TRBD2 | . | TRBJ2-7
CASSRGQASPLHF | TGTGCCAGCAGCCGCGGGCAGGCTTCACCCCTCCACTTT | TRBV5-6 | . | . | TRBJ1-6
CASRQTSGSIYEQFF | TGTGCCAGCAGGCAAACTAGCGGGAGTATCTATGAGCAGTTCTTC | TRBV7-2 | TRBD2 | . | TRBJ2-1
CASSADSTEKLFF | TGCGCCAGCAGTGCGGACAGTACTGAAAAACTGTTTTTT | TRBV10-1 | . | few | TRBJ1-4
CASSQDSGVEQYF | TGCGCCAGCAGCCAAGATTCAGGGGTCGAGCAGTACTTC | TRBV4-1 | . | . | TRBJ2-7
CASSRQGTQYGYTF | TGTGCCAGCAGCCGCCAAGGGACACAATATGGCTACACCTTC | TRBV7-2 | . | . | TRBJ1-2
CASSSGTALSYEQYF | TGTGCCAGCAGCTCGGGGACAGCCTTATCCTACGAGCAGTACTTC | TRBV5-4 | TRBD1 | . | TRBJ2-7
CASSLLWREEDEQYF | TGCGCCAGCAGCTTGCTATGGCGGGAGGAAGACGAGCAGTACTTC | TRBV5-1 | TRBD2 | . | TRBJ2-7
CATSARQGRYTGELFF | TGTGCCACCAGCGCTAGACAGGGACGGTACACCGGGGAGCTGTTTTTT | TRBV15 | TRBD1 | . | TRBJ2-2
CASSSETSGTYEQYF | TGTGCCAGCAGCTCGGAGACTAGCGGAACCTACGAGCAGTACTTC | TRBV7-8 | TRBD2 | . | TRBJ2-7
CASSPDLAGGPTNTGELFF | TGTGCCAGCTCACCGGATCTAGCGGGGGGGCCGACCAACACCGGGGAGCTGTTTTTT | TRBV18 | TRBD2 | . | TRBJ2-2